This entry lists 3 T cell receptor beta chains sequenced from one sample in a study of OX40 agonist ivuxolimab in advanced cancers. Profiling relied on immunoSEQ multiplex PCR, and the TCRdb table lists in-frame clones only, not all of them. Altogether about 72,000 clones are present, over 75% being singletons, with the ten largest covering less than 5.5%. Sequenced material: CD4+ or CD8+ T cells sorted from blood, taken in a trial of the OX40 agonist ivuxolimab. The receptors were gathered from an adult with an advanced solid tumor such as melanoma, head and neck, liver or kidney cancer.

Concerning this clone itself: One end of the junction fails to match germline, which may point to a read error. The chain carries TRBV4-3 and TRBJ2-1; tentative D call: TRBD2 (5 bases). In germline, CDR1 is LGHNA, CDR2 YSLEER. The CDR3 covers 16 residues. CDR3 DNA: TGCGCCGGCAGCCAACGTTTGAGCGGCTCCTACAATGAGCAGTTCTTC. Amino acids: CAGSQRLSGSYNEQFF.

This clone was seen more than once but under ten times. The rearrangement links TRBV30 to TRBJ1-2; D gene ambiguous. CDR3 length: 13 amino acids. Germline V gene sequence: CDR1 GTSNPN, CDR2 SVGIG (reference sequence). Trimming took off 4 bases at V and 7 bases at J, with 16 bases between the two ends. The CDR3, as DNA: TGTGCCTGGATTGGTGGGCCAGGAGGTGGCTACACCTTC. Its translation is CAWIGGPGGGYTF.

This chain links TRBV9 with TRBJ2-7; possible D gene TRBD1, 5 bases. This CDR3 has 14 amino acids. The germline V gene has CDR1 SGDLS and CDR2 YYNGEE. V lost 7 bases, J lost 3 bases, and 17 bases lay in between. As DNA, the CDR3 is TGTGCCAGCGGCGGCAGGGTGGACCTCTACGAGCAGTACTTC. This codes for CASGGRVDLYEQYF.